These 27 T cell receptor beta chains were sequenced from one sample in a study of T cell responses to AZD1222 COVID-19 vaccine (dated by TCRdb to the early 2020s). The library was produced with the immunoSEQ multiplex PCR assay. Here the immuneACCESS table is served through TCRdb, limited to in-frame sequences with V and J called. Missing clones are a known gap in these copies; in checked studies unresolved V genes cover under half, and the rest lacks a known reason. Within this sample are about 210,000 clones, with 94% of them counted one time only. Approximately 1.7% of the sample belongs to the ten largest clones. The sample's time point, from its label and the paper: about 28 days (+/-7) after the second vaccine dose. The meaning of the sample's treatment or condition label: meningococcal conjugate vaccine given as trial control. This sample comprised peripheral blood, obtained 28 days after the second dose of the MenACWY control vaccine. Receptors were obtained from an adult who received the MenACWY meningococcal vaccine as a control.

The rearrangement joins TRBV6-2 or TRBV6-3 to TRBJ1-5, with a possible D match to TRBD1 (5 bases). The V end lost 0 bases, the J end lost 11 bases, and 14 bases lay between the germline ends. The CDR3 consists of 14 residues. Germline-derived CDR1 and CDR2 are MNHEY and SVGEGT. CDR3 DNA sequence: TGTGCCAGCAGTTACTCGGGCCGGGGCCGAGCCCAGCATTTT. This sequence encodes CASSYSGRGRAQHF.

The chain combines TRBV28 with TRBJ2-2; D call uncertain. The CDR3 is 15 residues long. Trimming removed 4 bases at V and 0 bases at J, with 9 bases between. Germline CDR1 MDHEN, CDR2 SYDVKM. The CDR3 nucleotides are TGTGCCAGCAGTTCTCCGACCTCGAACACCGGGGAGCTGTTTTTT. Its translation: CASSSPTSNTGELFF.

The rearrangement links TRBV30 to TRBJ2-7, with D maybe TRBD2 (5 bases). This CDR3 is 13 amino acids long. V lost 2 bases and J 3 bases, leaving 11 bases between the germline ends. Germline V gives CDR1 GTSNPN, CDR2 SVGIG (reference sequence). The CDR3 loop reads CAWSRGIVYEQYF. The CDR3 region has the DNA TGTGCCTGGAGTCGAGGGATAGTCTACGAGCAGTACTTC.

The chain employs TRBV7-9 and TRBJ2-7; 9 positions agree with TRBD1. Germline values: CDR1 SEHNR, CDR2 FQNEAQ (reference sequence). This CDR3 region has 15 residues. Germline trimming cut 4 bases from V and 1 base from J; bases unmatched to any gene: 5. In nucleotides, the CDR3 is TGTGCCAGCAGCTCCGGGACAGGGTCGTCCTACGAGCAGTACTTC. Encoded protein: CASSSGTGSSYEQYF.

In this sample, this clone turned up once. The chain links TRBV18 to TRBJ2-1, with D perhaps TRBD1 or TRBD2 (5 bases each). The V gene lost 2 bases and the J gene lost 8 bases, with 19 bases spanning the gap. CDR1 is KGHSH, CDR2 LQKENI, per germline. The CDR3 contains 16 residues. CDR3 in amino acids: CASSPIPPSRGHEQFF. CDR3 bases: TGTGCCAGCTCACCAATTCCCCCCTCGAGGGGCCATGAGCAGTTCTTC.

CDR3 loop: CASSFVQGGSPLHF. Written as DNA, the CDR3 is TGTGCCAGCAGTTTTGTACAGGGCGGATCACCCCTCCACTTT. This rearrangement joins TRBV28 to TRBJ1-6; the D gene is possibly TRBD1 (6 bases). This CDR3 has 14 amino acids. The ends were cut back, 3 bases at V and 10 bases at J, with 13 bases in the middle. Germline CDR1 reads MDHEN; CDR2 reads SYDVKM. Variable domain in full (rest from reference TRBV28 and TRBJ1-6): DVKVTQSSRYLVKRTGEKVFLECVQDMDHENMFWYRQDPGLGLRLIYFSYDVKMKEKGDIPEGYSVSREKKERFSLILESASTNQTSMYLCASSFVQGGSPLHFGNGTRLTVT.

In regard to this clone: The same CDR3 also results from other DNA sequences found in this sample. The chain joins TRBV6-5 to TRBJ1-1; a possible D gene is TRBD1 (5 bases). This CDR3 region has 13 residues. Germline values: CDR1 MNHEY, CDR2 SVGAGI. V shed 6 bases and J shed 0 bases, with 8 bases lying between them. The chain's CDR3 is CASRTGLNTEAFF. The CDR3 coding sequence is TGTGCCAGCAGAACAGGACTGAACACTGAAGCTTTCTTT.

This CDR3 reads CAWMIGNTIYF. The CDR3 nucleotides read TGTGCCTGGATGATTGGAAACACCATATATTTT. The gene calls are TRBV30 and TRBJ1-3, with D uncertain. Germline CDR1 reads GTSNPN; CDR2 reads SVGIG (reference sequence). This CDR3 comprises 11 residues. The ends were cut back, 4 bases at V and 3 bases at J, with 4 bases in the middle. Using reference TRBV30 and TRBJ1-3 for the parts outside the CDR3, the full variable domain is SQTIHQWPATLVQPVGSPLSLECTVEGTSNPNLYWYRQAAGRGLQLLFYSVGIGQISSEVPQNLSASRPQDRQFILSSKKLLLSDSGFYLCAWMIGNTIYFGEGSWLTVV.

The rearrangement joins TRBV28 to TRBJ1-1, with 10 bases that match TRBD1. This CDR3 is 18 amino acids long. Germline lookup yields CDR1 MDHEN and CDR2 SYDVKM. Unmatched junction bases numbered 13, after V lost 2 bases and J lost 4 bases. CDR3: CASSLPPGTGVISTEAFF. CDR3 nucleotide sequence: TGTGCCAGCAGTTTACCTCCAGGGACAGGGGTGATAAGCACTGAAGCTTTCTTT. Full variable domain (rest looked up from reference TRBV28 and TRBJ1-1): DVKVTQSSRYLVKRTGEKVFLECVQDMDHENMFWYRQDPGLGLRLIYFSYDVKMKEKGDIPEGYSVSREKKERFSLILESASTNQTSMYLCASSLPPGTGVISTEAFFGQGTRLTVV.

V and J are TRBV29-1 and TRBJ2-7; TRBD2 matches 10 bases. This CDR3 contains 15 residues. Trimming at V came to 0 bases and at J to 7 bases, leaving 9 bases not matched to a gene. CDR1 is SQVTM and CDR2 is ANQGSEA in the germline V gene. The CDR3 loop is CSVEDGLAGAHEQYF. The CDR3 DNA is TGCAGCGTTGAAGATGGCCTAGCGGGAGCTCATGAGCAGTACTTC.

In the case of this clone: Its ends do not fully match the called genes, so a read error is possible. The chain uses TRBV5-1 and TRBJ2-3, with D uncertain. Germline V gene data show CDR1 as SGHRS and CDR2 as YFSETQ. CDR3 size: 14 residues. This chain's CDR3 is CASSWGKRTDTQYF. The DNA for the CDR3 is TGCGCCAGCAGCTGGGGAAAGCGCACGGATACGCAGTATTTT. Filled out from reference TRBV5-1 and TRBJ2-3, the complete variable domain reads KAGVTQTPRYLIKTRGQQVTLSCSPISGHRSVSWYQQTPGQGLQFLFEYFSETQRNKGNFPGRFSGRQFSNSRSEMNVSTLELGDSALYLCASSWGKRTDTQYFGPGTRLTVL.

J is TRBJ1-4 and V is TRBV2; D possibly corresponds to TRBD1 (6 bases). Trimming took off 7 bases at V and 13 bases at J, with 19 bases between the two ends. This CDR3 is 13 amino acids long. Per the germline V gene, CDR1 is SNHLY and CDR2 is FYNNEI. CDR3 region: CASTPEGGVGLFF. The DNA for the CDR3 is TGTGCCAGCACCCCTGAGGGGGGGGTAGGACTGTTTTTT.

This clone was seen only once. CDR3 residues: CASSSGQGGTDTQYF. CDR3 nucleotide sequence: TGTGCCAGCAGTTCCGGACAGGGTGGTACAGATACGCAGTATTTT. The chain links TRBV6-5 to TRBJ2-3, with 8 positions matching TRBD1. CDR3 length: 15 residues. The V segment lost 4 bases and the J segment 3 bases; nucleotides outside the gene matches: 6. Germline CDR1 reads MNHEY; CDR2 reads SVGAGI.

V gene TRBV29-1 combines with J gene TRBJ1-2; 9 bases fit TRBD1. The CDR3 sequence is 13 residues long. The germline CDR1 and CDR2 sequences are SQVTM and ANQGSEA. V dropped 6 bases and J dropped 4; count of bases not matched to a gene: 6. CDR3 loop: CSVGDRVGYGYTF. CDR3 sequence (DNA): TGCAGCGTAGGGGACAGGGTGGGCTATGGCTACACCTTC.

The chain links TRBV18 to TRBJ1-2; D is unresolved. This CDR3 spans 12 amino acids. V lost 6 bases and J 6 bases, leaving 11 bases between the germline ends. Germline values: CDR1 KGHSH, CDR2 LQKENI. CDR3 bases: TGTGCCAGCTCCCCCCGTGAGGATGGCTACACCTTC. Translating gives CASSPREDGYTF.

The V call is TRBV9, the J call TRBJ2-2; TRBD2 aligns across 10 bases. Trimming at V came to 0 bases and at J to 0 bases, leaving 2 bases not matched to a gene. The CDR3 has 17 amino acids. Germline CDR1 reads SGDLS; CDR2 reads YYNGEE. CDR3: CASSVVAGGPNTGELFF. CDR3 DNA sequence: TGTGCCAGCAGCGTAGTAGCGGGAGGACCGAACACCGGGGAGCTGTTTTTT.

The chain couples TRBV19 to TRBJ2-2; possible D gene TRBD2, 6 bases. V was pared by 6 bases and J by 1 base, with 9 bases between. The CDR3 loop spans 14 amino acids. Per the germline V gene, CDR1 is LNHDA and CDR2 is SQIVND (reference sequence). The CDR3 nucleotides are TGTGCCAGTAGCTTAGCGGAGAACACCGGGGAGCTGTTTTTT. Its protein product is CASSLAENTGELFF.

The rearrangement links TRBV6-5 to TRBJ2-7; unclear D gene. Germline assignment: CDR1 MNHEY and CDR2 SVGAGI. Trimming took 2 bases from V and 3 from J, leaving 17 bases between them. The CDR3 loop spans 16 amino acids. CDR3 bases: TGTGCCAGCAGTTACACCCACGTCGGCAGGAACTACGAGCAGTACTTC. Translation: CASSYTHVGRNYEQYF.

V gene TRBV9 combines with J gene TRBJ2-1, with 7 bases identical to TRBD1. The V segment lost 0 bases and the J segment 5 bases; nucleotides outside the gene matches: 5. CDR3 size: 15 residues. Germline-derived CDR1 and CDR2 are SGDLS and YYNGEE. CDR3 region: CASSVGGQANNEQFF. CDR3 DNA sequence: TGTGCCAGCAGCGTAGGAGGACAGGCCAACAATGAGCAGTTCTTC.

The chain combines TRBV5-1 with TRBJ2-5; D unresolved. This CDR3 has 13 residues. Germline-derived CDR1 and CDR2 are SGHRS and YFSETQ. Trimming removed 4 bases at V and 5 bases at J, with 12 bases between. The CDR3 here is CASSPNLGETQYF. CDR3 sequence (DNA): TGCGCCAGCAGCCCTAATCTCGGGGAGACCCAGTACTTC.

This chain links TRBV11-3 with TRBJ2-1, with 7 bases matching TRBD2. V shed 1 base, J shed 0 bases, and the junction held 9 bases outside the gene matches. This CDR3 contains 18 residues. Germline loops: CDR1 SGHNT, CDR2 YENEEA. The DNA of the CDR3 is TGTGCCAGCAGCTTAGCGGGAGGTCCCAACCCCTCCTACAATGAGCAGTTCTTC. It translates to CASSLAGGPNPSYNEQFF.

This clone was observed a single time. J is TRBJ1-2 and V is TRBV5-1; D is possibly TRBD1 (5 bases). Germline V gene data show CDR1 as SGHRS and CDR2 as YFSETQ. The CDR3 length is 14 residues. Trimming cost V 2 bases and J 3 bases, with 11 bases left between them. The CDR3 nucleotides are TGCGCCAGCAGCTTTTCAACGACAGACTATGGCTACACCTTC. This codes for CASSFSTTDYGYTF.

The chain has TRBV7-2 and TRBJ2-2, with D uncertain. This CDR3 is built from 13 residues. Germline CDR1 is SGHTA and CDR2 is FQGNSA. Trimming shortened V by 1 base and J by 4 bases, and 4 bases separated the two germline ends. The CDR3 DNA follows: TGTGCCAGCAGCTTAGACAGCACCGGGGAGCTGTTTTTT. Translating it yields CASSLDSTGELFF. Looking up the rest from reference TRBV7-2 and TRBJ2-2 gives the full variable domain: GAGVSQSPSNKVTEKGKDVELRCDPISGHTALYWYRQSLGQGLEFLIYFQGNSAPDKSGLPSDRFSAERTGGSVSTLTIQRTQQEDSAVYLCASSLDSTGELFFGEGSRLTVL.

The chain links TRBV27 to TRBJ1-4, with TRBD1 matching over 9 bases. V dropped 8 bases and J dropped 6; count of bases not matched to a gene: 13. The CDR3 consists of 16 residues. The V gene's germline CDR1 is MNHEY and CDR2 SMNVEV (reference sequence). This CDR3 is CASAPGTGSYYEKLFF. The DNA of the CDR3 is TGTGCCAGCGCCCCGGGGACAGGGAGTTATTATGAAAAACTGTTTTTT. Based on the CDR3 plus reference TRBV27 and TRBJ1-4, the full variable domain is EAQVTQNPRYLITVTGKKLTVTCSQNMNHEYMSWYRQDPGLGLRQIYYSMNVEVTDKGDVPEGYKVSRKEKRNFPLILESPSPNQTSLYFCASAPGTGSYYEKLFFGSGTQLSVL.

The chain carries TRBV5-4 and TRBJ1-2; TRBD1 agrees at 8 bases. Germline CDR1 is SGHNT and CDR2 is YYREEE (reference sequence). The junction had 7 bases not matched to a gene; V was cut back by 4 bases and J by 8 bases. The CDR3 runs 13 residues. CDR3 sequence: CASSEGQVTGYTF. Here the CDR3 DNA reads TGTGCCAGCAGCGAGGGACAGGTGACCGGCTACACCTTC. The full variable domain, rest sourced from reference TRBV5-4 and TRBJ1-2, is ETGVTQSPTHLIKTRGQQVTLRCSSQSGHNTVSWYQQALGQGPQFIFQYYREEENGRGNFPPRFSGLQFPNYSSELNVNALELDDSALYLCASSEGQVTGYTFGSGTRLTVV.

V gene TRBV5-1 combines with J gene TRBJ2-7; TRBD1 is a possible D gene (6 bases). Trimming took 2 bases from V and 7 from J, leaving 16 bases between them. The germline CDR1 and CDR2 sequences are SGHRS and YFSETQ. The CDR3 length is 14 residues. The CDR3 loop is CASSFGQGFGEQYF. The CDR3 nucleotides are TGCGCCAGCAGCTTCGGGCAGGGGTTTGGGGAGCAGTACTTC.

The chain carries TRBV19 and TRBJ2-6; D possibly corresponds to TRBD2 (5 bases). The CDR3 has 15 amino acids. V was shortened by 3 bases and J by 4 bases, with 10 bases between the two germline ends. In germline, CDR1 is LNHDA, CDR2 SQIVND (reference sequence). CDR3 region: CASSIAGVGANVLTF. CDR3 coding DNA: TGTGCCAGTAGTATTGCGGGCGTGGGGGCCAACGTCCTGACTTTC.